A single sample is the source of the 8 T cell receptor beta chains below, sequenced in a study of identical twins. TCRdb ran MiXCR on the 5' RACE reads and lists one entry per CDR3 protein. Counted here are some 1,600,000 distinct CDR3 sequences, 32% occurring once; the ten biggest clones make up around 0.25%. Sequences were obtained from cord blood. All receptors derive from a newborn girl in good health.

This clonotype was detected a few times. The V and J genes are TRBV5-1 and TRBJ1-6; D unclear. The ends were cut back, 1 base at V and 8 bases at J, with 10 bases in the middle. From germline, CDR1 is SGHRS and CDR2 YFSETQ. The CDR3 spans 14 residues. The CDR3 here is CASSLSLRDSPLHF. In DNA, the CDR3 is TGCGCCAGCAGCTTGTCGCTCCGAGATTCACCCCTCCACTTT.

The chain joins TRBV2 to TRBJ1-6; the match to TRBD1 covers 8 bases. Trimming removed 8 bases from V and 0 bases from J; junction bases left unmatched: 6. CDR1 is SNHLY and CDR2 is FYNNEI in the germline V gene. CDR3 length equals 16 residues. CDR3 nucleotide sequence: TGTGCCAGCTTACACAGGGGGAGCTCCTATAATTCACCCCTCCACTTT. Translating it yields CASLHRGSSYNSPLHF. The full variable domain, with the rest looked up from reference TRBV2 and TRBJ1-6, is EPEVTQTPSHQVTQMGQEVILRCVPISNHLYFYWYRQILGQKVEFLVSFYNNEISEKSEIFDDQFSVERPDGSNFTLKIRSTKLEDSAMYFCASLHRGSSYNSPLHFGNGTRLTVT.

The CDR3 is CASNRGRQETQYF. The CDR3 bases are TGTGCCAGCAATCGGGGCAGGCAAGAGACCCAGTACTTC. This chain uses TRBV2 with TRBJ2-5; possibly TRBD1 or TRBD2 for D (5 bases each). The CDR3 has 13 amino acids. Trimming stripped 7 bases from V and 2 bases from J, with 11 bases between. Germline CDR1 is SNHLY and CDR2 is FYNNEI.

V gene TRBV20-1 combines with J gene TRBJ2-3; D is ambiguous. Trimming removed 6 bases at V and 6 bases at J, with 19 bases between. Germline V lookup: CDR1 DFQATT, CDR2 SNEGSKA (reference sequence). CDR3 length: 14 amino acids. CDR3 in amino acids: CSAETGQVVDTQYF. The CDR3 DNA reads as TGCAGTGCCGAGACTGGCCAGGTGGTGGATACGCAGTATTTT.

The CDR3 here is CSAREASGRADYNEQFF. The CDR3 nucleotides read TGCAGTGCTAGAGAGGCTAGCGGGAGGGCGGATTACAATGAGCAGTTCTTC. This chain links TRBV20-1 with TRBJ2-1; TRBD2 agrees at 12 bases. V shed 0 bases and J 4 bases; nucleotides not matched to a gene: 7. The CDR3 extends over 17 amino acids. From germline, CDR1 is DFQATT and CDR2 SNEGSKA (reference sequence).

The sample holds a few counts of this clonotype. The gene calls are TRBV21-1 and TRBJ1-5. TRBV21-1 is tagged as a pseudogene. The CDR3 runs 16 residues. CDR3 in amino acids: CASSKDGGGSNQPQHF. The CDR3 coding sequence is TGTGCCAGCAGCAAAGATGGAGGTGGGAGCAATCAGCCCCAGCATTTT.

This clonotype was recorded a few times. The CDR3 nucleotides read TGTGCCAGCAGCAAGAAGTTACTAAGGGGACTTGTAGGTCAAGAGACCCAGTACTTC. Translating it yields CASSKKLLRGLVGQETQYF. This rearrangement joins TRBV7-9 to TRBJ2-5; weak D call: TRBD2 (6 bases). This CDR3 is 19 amino acids long. The V gene lost 5 bases and the J gene lost 2 bases, with 27 bases spanning the gap. Germline CDR1 reads SEHNR; CDR2 reads FQNEAQ (reference sequence).

This clonotype has a single count. This chain joins TRBV11-2 and TRBJ2-7; TRBD2 aligns across 13 bases. The CDR3 extends over 15 amino acids. CDR1 and CDR2 from the germline V gene are SGHAT and FQNNGV. Trimming took 4 bases from V and 3 from J; bases not matched to a gene: 3. The CDR3 nucleotides are TGTGCCAGCAGCTCGACTAGCGGGGGGTTCTACGAGCAGTACTTC. Translating gives CASSSTSGGFYEQYF.